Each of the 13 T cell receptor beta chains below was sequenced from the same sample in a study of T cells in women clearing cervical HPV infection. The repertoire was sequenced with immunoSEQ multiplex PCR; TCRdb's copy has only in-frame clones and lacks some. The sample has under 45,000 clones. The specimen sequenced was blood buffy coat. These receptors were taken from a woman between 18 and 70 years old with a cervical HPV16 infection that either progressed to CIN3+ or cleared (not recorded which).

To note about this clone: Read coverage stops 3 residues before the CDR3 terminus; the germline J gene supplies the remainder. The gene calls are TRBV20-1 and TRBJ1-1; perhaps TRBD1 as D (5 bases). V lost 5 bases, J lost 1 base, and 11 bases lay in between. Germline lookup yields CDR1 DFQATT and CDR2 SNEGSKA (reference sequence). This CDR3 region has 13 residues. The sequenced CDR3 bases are TGCAGTGCTGGCCTTGGGGCGAACACTGAA. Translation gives CSAGLGANTE. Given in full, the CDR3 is CSAGLGANTEAFF.

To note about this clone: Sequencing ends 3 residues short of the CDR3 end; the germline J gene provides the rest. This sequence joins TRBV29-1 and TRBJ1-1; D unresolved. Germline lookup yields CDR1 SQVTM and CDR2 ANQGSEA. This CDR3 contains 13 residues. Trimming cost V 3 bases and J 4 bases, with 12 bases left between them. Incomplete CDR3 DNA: TGCAGCGTTGAGTGGCGGTCCAGCACTGAA. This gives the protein CSVEWRSSTE. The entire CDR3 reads CSVEWRSSTEAFF.

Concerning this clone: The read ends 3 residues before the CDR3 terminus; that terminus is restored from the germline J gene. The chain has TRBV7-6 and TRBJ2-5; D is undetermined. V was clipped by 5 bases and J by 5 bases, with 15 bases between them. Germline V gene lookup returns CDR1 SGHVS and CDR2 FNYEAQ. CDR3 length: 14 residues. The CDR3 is CASSGVVGWETQYF. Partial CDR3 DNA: TGTGCCAGCAGCGGCGTGGTAGGGTGGGAGACC.

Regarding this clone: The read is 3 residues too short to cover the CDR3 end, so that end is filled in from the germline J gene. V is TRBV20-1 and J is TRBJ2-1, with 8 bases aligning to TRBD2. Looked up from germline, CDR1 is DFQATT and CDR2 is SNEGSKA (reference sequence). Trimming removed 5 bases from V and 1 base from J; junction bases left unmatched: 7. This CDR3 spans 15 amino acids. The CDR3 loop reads CSAARAGVSYNEQFF. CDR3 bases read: TGCAGTGCTGCGCGAGCGGGAGTATCCTACAATGAG.

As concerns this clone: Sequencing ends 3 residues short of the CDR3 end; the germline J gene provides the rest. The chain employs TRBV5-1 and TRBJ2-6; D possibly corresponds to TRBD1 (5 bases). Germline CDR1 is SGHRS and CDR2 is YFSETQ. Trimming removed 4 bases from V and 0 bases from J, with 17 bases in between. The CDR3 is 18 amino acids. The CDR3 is CASSNINQGRSGANVLTF. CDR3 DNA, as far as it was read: TGCGCCAGCAGCAATATAAATCAGGGCCGCTCTGGGGCCAACGTC.

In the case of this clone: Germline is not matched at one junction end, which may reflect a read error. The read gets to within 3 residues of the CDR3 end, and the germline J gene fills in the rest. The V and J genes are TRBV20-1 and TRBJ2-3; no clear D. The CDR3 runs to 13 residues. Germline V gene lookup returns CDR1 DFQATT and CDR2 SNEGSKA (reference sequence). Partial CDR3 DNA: TGCAGTGCTGGAGATCCCTATATCGATACG. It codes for CSAGDPYIDT. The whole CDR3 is CSAGDPYIDTQYF.

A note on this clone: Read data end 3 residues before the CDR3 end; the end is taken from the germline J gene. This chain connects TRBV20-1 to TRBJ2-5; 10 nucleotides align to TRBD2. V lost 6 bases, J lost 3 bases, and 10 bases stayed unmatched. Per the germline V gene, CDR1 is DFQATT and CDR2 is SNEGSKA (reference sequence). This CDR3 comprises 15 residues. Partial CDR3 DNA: TGCAGTGCCTCCCGTCCTAGCGGGAGAGAAGAGACC. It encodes CSASRPSGREET. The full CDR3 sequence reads CSASRPSGREETQYF.

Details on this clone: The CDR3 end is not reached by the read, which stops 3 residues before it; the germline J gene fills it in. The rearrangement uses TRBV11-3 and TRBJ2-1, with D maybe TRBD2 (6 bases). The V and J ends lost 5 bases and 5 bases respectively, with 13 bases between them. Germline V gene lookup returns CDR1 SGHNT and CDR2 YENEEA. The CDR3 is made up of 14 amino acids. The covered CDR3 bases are TGTGCCAGCAGCCTCTACGGGGGAGACAATGAG. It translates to CASSLYGGDNE. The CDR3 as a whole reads CASSLYGGDNEQFF.

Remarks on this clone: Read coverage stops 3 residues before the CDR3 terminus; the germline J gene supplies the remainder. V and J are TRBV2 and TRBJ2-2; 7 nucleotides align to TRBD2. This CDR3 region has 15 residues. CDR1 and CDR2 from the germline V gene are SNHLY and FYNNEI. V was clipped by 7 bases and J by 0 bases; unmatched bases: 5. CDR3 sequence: CASTTSETNTGELFF. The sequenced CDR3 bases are TGTGCCAGCACCACTAGCGAAACGAACACCGGGGAG.

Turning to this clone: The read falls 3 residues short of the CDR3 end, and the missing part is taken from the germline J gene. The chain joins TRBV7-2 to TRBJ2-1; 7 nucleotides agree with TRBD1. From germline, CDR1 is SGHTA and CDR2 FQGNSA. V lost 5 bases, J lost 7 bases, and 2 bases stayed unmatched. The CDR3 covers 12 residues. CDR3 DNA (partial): TGTGCCAGCAGCCTACAGGGGAATGAG. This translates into CASSLQGNE. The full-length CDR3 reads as CASSLQGNEQFF.

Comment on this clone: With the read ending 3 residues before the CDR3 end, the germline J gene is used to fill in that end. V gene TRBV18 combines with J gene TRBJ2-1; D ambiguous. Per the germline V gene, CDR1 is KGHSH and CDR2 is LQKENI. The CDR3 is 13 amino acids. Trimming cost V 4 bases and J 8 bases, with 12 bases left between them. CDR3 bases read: TGTGCCAGCTCACGACTGGATGTGGATGAG. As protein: CASSRLDVDE. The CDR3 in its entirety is CASSRLDVDEQFF. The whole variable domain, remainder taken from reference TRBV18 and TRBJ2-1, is NAGVMQNPRHLVRRRGQEARLRCSPMKGHSHVYWYRQLPEEGLKFMVYLQKENIIDESGMPKERFSAEFPKEGPSILRIQQVVRGDSAAYFCASSRLDVDEQFFGPGTRLTVL.

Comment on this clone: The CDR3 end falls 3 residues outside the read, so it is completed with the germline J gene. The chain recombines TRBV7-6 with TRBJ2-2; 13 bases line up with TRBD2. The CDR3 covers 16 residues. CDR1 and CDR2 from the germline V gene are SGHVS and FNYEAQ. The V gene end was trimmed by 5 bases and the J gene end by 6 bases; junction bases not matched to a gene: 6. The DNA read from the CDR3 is TGTGCCAGCAGCAACCGACTAGCGGGAGGACCCGGGGAG. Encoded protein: CASSNRLAGGPGE. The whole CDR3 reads CASSNRLAGGPGELFF. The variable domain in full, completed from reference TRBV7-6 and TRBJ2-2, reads GAGVSQSPRYKVTKRGQDVALRCDPISGHVSLYWYRQALGQGPEFLTYFNYEAQQDKSGLPNDRFSAERPEGSISTLTIQRTEQRDSAMYRCASSNRLAGGPGELFFGEGSRLTVL.

This chain's CDR3 is CASSLGATEAFF. CDR3 DNA (partial): TGTGCCAGCAGCTTAGGGGCGACTGAA. V is TRBV7-9 and J is TRBJ1-1; D is ambiguous. The read falls 3 residues short of the CDR3 end, and the missing part is taken from the germline J gene. In germline, CDR1 is SEHNR, CDR2 FQNEAQ (reference sequence). Between the trimmed V and J ends, which lost 1 base and 5 bases, there was a span of 5 bases. The CDR3 runs to 12 residues.